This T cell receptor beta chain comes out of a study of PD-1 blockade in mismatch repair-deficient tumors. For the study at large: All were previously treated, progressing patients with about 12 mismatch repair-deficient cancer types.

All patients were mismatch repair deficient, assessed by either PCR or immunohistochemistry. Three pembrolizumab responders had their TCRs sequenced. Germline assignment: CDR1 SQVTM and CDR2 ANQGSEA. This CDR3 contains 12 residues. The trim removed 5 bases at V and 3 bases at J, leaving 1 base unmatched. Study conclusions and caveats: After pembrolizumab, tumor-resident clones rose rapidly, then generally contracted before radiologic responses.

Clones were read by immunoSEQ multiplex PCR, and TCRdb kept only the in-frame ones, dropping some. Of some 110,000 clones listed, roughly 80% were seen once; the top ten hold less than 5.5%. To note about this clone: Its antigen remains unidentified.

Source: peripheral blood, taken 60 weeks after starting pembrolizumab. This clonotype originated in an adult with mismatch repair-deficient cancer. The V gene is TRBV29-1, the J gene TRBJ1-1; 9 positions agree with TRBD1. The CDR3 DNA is TGCAGCGTTAGACAGGGGGACACTGAAGCTTTCTTT. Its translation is CSVRQGDTEAFF.